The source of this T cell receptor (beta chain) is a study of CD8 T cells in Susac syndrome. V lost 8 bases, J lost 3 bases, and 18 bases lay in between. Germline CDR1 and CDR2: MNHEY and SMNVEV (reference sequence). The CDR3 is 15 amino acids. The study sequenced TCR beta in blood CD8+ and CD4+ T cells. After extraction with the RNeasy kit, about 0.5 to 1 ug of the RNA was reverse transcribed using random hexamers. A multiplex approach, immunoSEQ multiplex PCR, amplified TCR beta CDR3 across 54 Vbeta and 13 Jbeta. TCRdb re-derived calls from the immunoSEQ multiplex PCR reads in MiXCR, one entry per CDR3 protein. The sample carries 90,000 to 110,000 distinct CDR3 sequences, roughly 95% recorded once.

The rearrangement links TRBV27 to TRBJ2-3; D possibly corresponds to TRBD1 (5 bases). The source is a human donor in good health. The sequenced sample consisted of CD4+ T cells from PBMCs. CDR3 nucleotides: TGTGCCAGCTGCCCCTCCCTCCAGGGTACAGATACGCAGTATTTT. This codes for CASCPSLQGTDTQYF.